This T cell receptor beta chain was sequenced in a study of blood T cell repertoires in COVID-19. As for the study in general: The United States, Italy and Spain supplied acute and convalescent COVID-19 samples.

Participants were aged about 18 to 90 years, lived in about 26 US areas, and enrolled virtually. Clinical history reported by participants formed the basis on which cohorts were assigned. This CDR3 has 13 amino acids. Trimming left V 3 bases short and J 7 bases short, with 10 bases between. Original processing methods: From reference gene primer amplification, estimates of nucleated cell counts were derived. Using immunoSEQ multiplex PCR, the repertoire was profiled, and TCRdb retains in-frame clones only, with some absent. V and J calls and clone size come straight from that table; D and trimming were deduced from the DNA. Of roughly 250,000 clones in the sample, roughly 93% were seen once.

The chain recombines TRBV12-3 or TRBV12-4 with TRBJ1-5; D might be TRBD1 (6 bases). The receptor comes from a middle-aged woman with acute COVID-19. Sequenced: PBMCs or T cells enriched from blood (not recorded which). Here the CDR3 reads CASSLGRGQPQHF. The CDR3 bases are TGTGCCAGCAGTTTGGGGAGGGGGCAGCCCCAGCATTTT.